This TCR beta chain originates from a study of blood T cell repertoires in COVID-19. Study details: From T cells, B-cell-depleted T cells, or PBMCs came the material, which was cDNA or gDNA.

Study processing details: Reference gene primer amplification yielded estimated nucleated cell counts. Generated by immunoSEQ multiplex PCR, the TCRdb table keeps only in-frame clones and is missing some. V and J calls and clone size come straight from that table; D and trimming were deduced from the DNA. The table lists some 350,000 clones, around 87% of them singletons. V trimming: 3 bases; J trimming: 3 bases; junction bases outside the gene matches: 6. This CDR3 is 15 amino acids long. Germline V gives CDR1 SGHRS, CDR2 YFSETQ. The receptor comes from a human donor in a cohort sampled during active COVID-19. The chain carries TRBV5-1 and TRBJ2-3; 8 positions match TRBD2. The sequenced sample was peripheral blood. CDR3 DNA sequence: TGCGCCAGCAGCTCAGCTAGCGGGTTAACAGATACGCAGTATTTT. The encoded protein is CASSSASGLTDTQYF. Drawing the rest from reference TRBV5-1 and TRBJ2-3, the complete variable domain is KAGVTQTPRYLIKTRGQQVTLSCSPISGHRSVSWYQQTPGQGLQFLFEYFSETQRNKGNFPGRFSGRQFSNSRSEMNVSTLELGDSALYLCASSSASGLTDTQYFGPGTRLTVL.